Reported below is one TCR beta chain. No antigen is known for it. No qualities accompany the bases; no much larger clone lies one base away. In the prospective study, participants were 18 to 89 years old, resided in fewer than 25 geographic areas of the United States, and were enrolled through a virtual design. Cohort assignment in the prospective study relied on participant-reported clinical history from a screening survey and a study questionnaire. Recovered participants in ImmuneRACE Cohort 3 were defined as having two consecutive negative NP/OP PCR tests, clearance from a healthcare professional, or resolution of symptoms. Each participant in the prospective study had whole blood, serum and a nasopharyngeal or oropharyngeal swab collected by mobile phlebotomists. Additional blood draws and questionnaires over an approximately 2-month period could optionally be provided by prospective study participants. Prospective study blood samples were shipped either frozen or at room temperature before DNA extraction.

The data belong to a study of blood T cell repertoires in COVID-19 (dated by TCRdb to the early 2020s). Study-level background: Samples covering the acute and convalescent phases of COVID-19 were provided by collaborators in the United States, Italy and Spain. The prospective study material was composed of cDNA or gDNA derived from T cells, B-cell-depleted T cells, or PBMCs. The dataset comprised deeply sampled blood TCRbeta repertoires from subjects exposed to, actively infected with, or recovered from COVID-19. The repertoires were released in a freely available public database intended as a resource for research on the immune response to SARS-CoV-2. Samples were obtained from the ongoing ImmuneRACE study (first 160 participants) and from over 1,000 subjects provided by 6 global collaborators. The sample metadata nearly always contained a de-identified subject ID, COVID-19 status, age in years and sex. Where HLA class I and class II types were available, the types were taken from metadata supplied by the sample provider, not from assay-based typing. Study-wide conclusions, independent of this receptor: How much clinical and demographic metadata was included differed by source and by participant, and the metadata was provided uncurated.

The trim is 0 bases for V and 3 bases for J, with a gap of 6 bases between the germline ends. From the cysteine through the phenylalanine, the CDR3 covers 13 amino acids. Of all the DNA, just the CDR3 is kept, 39 bases in frame from base 1. In the germline V gene (reference sequence), CDR1 corresponds to LGHDT and CDR2 to YNNKEL. TCRbeta CDR3 regions were amplified from genomic DNA using the immunoSEQ Assay, a bias-controlled multiplex PCR. The authors' pipeline ran thus. The number of nucleated cells in each sample was estimated from the amplification of reference gene primers within the assay. To quantify the absolute abundance of each unique TCRbeta CDR3 rearrangement, sequence reads were collapsed and filtered. For each sample, productive Simpson clonality was calculated as the square root of Simpson's diversity index over productive rearrangements. TCRdb took this table from immuneACCESS and kept in-frame rearrangements with V and J called. Such tables lack part of the clones; where checked against another copy, unresolved V genes explain under half of the gap, and the rest is unexplained. The V and J calls and the clone size are those of that table, but D and trimming were determined from the DNA. For this sample the table gives some 350,000 clones, of which 80% to 90% were detected only once. Around 1% of the sample is in the top ten clones.

The clonotype originates from a man aged 18-30 years who had recovered from COVID-19. The chain is assembled from TRBV3-1 (or the pseudogene TRBV3-2) and TRBJ2-7; the D gene remains uncertain. The specimen was PBMCs or T cells enriched from blood (not recorded which). The CDR3 region: CASSQDTGYEQYF. The DNA sequence follows: TGTGCCAGCAGCCAAGATACCGGCTACGAGCAGTACTTC.